A single sample gave rise to the 2 T cell receptor beta chains below, sequenced in a study of blood T cell repertoires in COVID-19 (dated by TCRdb to the early 2020s). The receptor library was made with the immunoSEQ multiplex PCR assay. TCRdb took over this immuneACCESS table, retaining in-frame rearrangements with V and J assigned. Such tables are incomplete; in checked studies, under half of the missing clones stem from an unresolved V gene, and the remainder is unexplained. The table for this sample lists around 39,000 clones; almost 90% of them were counted only once. The ten top clones hold 9% to 13% of the sample. Sequencing was carried out using peripheral blood. The receptors were sampled from a man in his 70s with acute or convalescent COVID-19.

The chain links TRBV5-1 to TRBJ2-1; TRBD1 matches at 7 bases. CDR3 length: 14 amino acids. V lost 0 bases to trimming and J lost 7 bases; unmatched junction nucleotides: 4. In germline, CDR1 is SGHRS, CDR2 YFSETQ. CDR3 in DNA: TGCGCCAGCAGCTTGGGTTTCAGGGGGAATGAGCAGTTCTTC. As protein: CASSLGFRGNEQFF. Complete variable domain (other parts from reference TRBV5-1 and TRBJ2-1): KAGVTQTPRYLIKTRGQQVTLSCSPISGHRSVSWYQQTPGQGLQFLFEYFSETQRNKGNFPGRFSGRQFSNSRSEMNVSTLELGDSALYLCASSLGFRGNEQFFGPGTRLTVL.

The chain carries TRBV3-1 (or the pseudogene TRBV3-2) and TRBJ2-7; D ambiguous. CDR1 and CDR2 (germline): LGHDT, YNNKEL (reference sequence). The CDR3 length is 15 residues. V gave up 0 bases and J gave up 1 base, with 10 bases separating them. CDR3 protein: CASSQDAARSYEQYF. In DNA, the CDR3 is TGTGCCAGCAGCCAAGACGCCGCTAGATCCTACGAGCAGTACTTC.